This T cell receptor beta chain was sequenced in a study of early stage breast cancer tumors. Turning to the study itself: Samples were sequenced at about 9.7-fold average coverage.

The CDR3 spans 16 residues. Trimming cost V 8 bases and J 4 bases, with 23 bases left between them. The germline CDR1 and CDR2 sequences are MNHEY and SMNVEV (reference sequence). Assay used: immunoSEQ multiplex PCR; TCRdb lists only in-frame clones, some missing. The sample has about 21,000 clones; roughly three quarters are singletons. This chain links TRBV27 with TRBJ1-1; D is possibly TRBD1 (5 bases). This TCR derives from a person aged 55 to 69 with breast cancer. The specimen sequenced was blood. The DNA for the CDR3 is TGTGCCAGCGGGGGGTTGGGGCGGGGGTCGGCCACTGAAGCTTTCTTT. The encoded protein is CASGGLGRGSATEAFF.